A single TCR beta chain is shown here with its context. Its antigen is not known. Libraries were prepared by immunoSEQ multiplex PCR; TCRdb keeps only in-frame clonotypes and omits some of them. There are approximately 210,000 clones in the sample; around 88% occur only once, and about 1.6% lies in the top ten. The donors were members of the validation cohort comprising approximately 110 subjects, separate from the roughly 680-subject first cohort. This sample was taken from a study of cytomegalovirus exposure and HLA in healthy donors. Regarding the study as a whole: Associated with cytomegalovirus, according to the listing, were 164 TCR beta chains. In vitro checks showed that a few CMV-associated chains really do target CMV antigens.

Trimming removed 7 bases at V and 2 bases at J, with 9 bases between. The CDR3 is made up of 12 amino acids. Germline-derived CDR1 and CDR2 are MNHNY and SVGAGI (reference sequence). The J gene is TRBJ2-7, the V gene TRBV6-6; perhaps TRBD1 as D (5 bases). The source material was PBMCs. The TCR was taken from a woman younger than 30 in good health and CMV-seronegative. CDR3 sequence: CASTQGPYEQYF. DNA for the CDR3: TGTGCCAGCACCCAGGGCCCCTACGAGCAGTACTTC.